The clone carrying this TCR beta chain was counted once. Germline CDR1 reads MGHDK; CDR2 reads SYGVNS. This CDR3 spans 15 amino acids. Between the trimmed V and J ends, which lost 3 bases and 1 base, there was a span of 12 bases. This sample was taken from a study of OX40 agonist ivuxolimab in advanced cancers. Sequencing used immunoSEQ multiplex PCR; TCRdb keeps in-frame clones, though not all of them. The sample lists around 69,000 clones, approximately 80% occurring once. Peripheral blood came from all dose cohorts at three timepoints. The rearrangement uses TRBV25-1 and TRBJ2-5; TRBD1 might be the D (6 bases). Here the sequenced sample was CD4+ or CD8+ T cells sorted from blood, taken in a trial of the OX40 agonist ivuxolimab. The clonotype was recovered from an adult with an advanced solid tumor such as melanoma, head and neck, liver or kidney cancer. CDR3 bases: TGTGCCAGCAGTGAGAAACAGGGACCCCAAGAGACCCAGTACTTC. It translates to CASSEKQGPQETQYF.